This T cell receptor beta chain emerged from a study of T cell repertoires in cytomegalovirus infection. About the study: Public TCR beta signatures indicated both CMV infection and matching HLA type.

CDR1 SGHTA and CDR2 FQGNSA come from the germline V gene. The CDR3 contains 13 residues. Deletions cut 7 bases from V and 3 bases from J, with 13 bases between. General observations from the study: HLA-C-restricted CMV-specific TCR beta clonotypes were dominant in the ex vivo response. CMV carriers with the relevant HLA were identified by cumulative public TCR beta family frequency.

Using its own MiXCR run on the reads, TCRdb lists one record per CDR3 protein. This table holds 200,000 or so distinct CDR3 sequences, around 20% found once. This clonotype was seen a handful of times. Its target is not known. The chain carries TRBV7-2 and TRBJ2-7; D ambiguous. The sequence came from a human donor in good health (CMV status not recorded). Some clones in this sample may be carry-over from other donors' samples. The specimen was PBMCs. The CDR3 protein is CASTEGSLYEQYF. In DNA form, the CDR3 reads TGTGCCAGCACCGAAGGGTCCCTCTACGAGCAGTACTTC.